These 7 T cell receptor beta chains were all obtained from the same sample, sequenced in a study of tumor and adjacent non-tumor tissue in lung cancer. RNA was extracted from bulk tissue without any cell sorting. More than 3 cm separated this lung sample from the edge of the tumor. The library came from three nested PCR rounds adapted from ARM-PCR protocols. TCRdb re-derived calls from the multiplex PCR reads in MiXCR, one entry per CDR3 protein. The table records tens of thousands of distinct CDR3 sequences, 60% to 70% of them present only once. The sequencing input was distant non-tumor lung tissue. Source of these receptors: a woman aged 40 to 55 with non-small cell lung cancer.

With respect to this clonotype: One end of the junction varies from germline; a read error may be responsible. V and J are TRBV28 and TRBJ1-1; tentative D call: TRBD1 (5 bases). This CDR3 region has 13 residues. CDR1 and CDR2 (germline): MDHEN, SYDVKM. The CDR3 spells CANSRDRVTEAFF. The CDR3 DNA reads as TGTGCCAACAGCCGCGACAGAGTTACTGAAGCTTTCTTC. Combining the CDR3 with reference TRBV28 and TRBJ1-1 gives the whole variable domain DVKVTQSSRYLVKRTGEKVFLECVQDMDHENMFWYRQDPGLGLRLIYFSYDVKMKEKGDIPEGYSVSREKKERFSLILESASTNQTSMYLCANSRDRVTEAFFGQGTRLTVV.

This clonotype came up many times. The CDR3 is CASSLRGNVGTEAFF. CDR3 nucleotide sequence: TGTGCCAGCAGTCTAAGGGGGAATGTGGGGACTGAAGCTTTCTTT. This chain connects TRBV6-6 to TRBJ1-1, with a weak D call TRBD1 (6 bases). The CDR3 covers 15 residues. The V gene's germline CDR1 is MNHNY and CDR2 SVGAGI (reference sequence). The V gene lost 5 bases and the J gene lost 5 bases, with 18 bases spanning the gap.

Concerning this clonotype itself: The junction differs from germline at one of its ends, possibly a read error. The rearrangement joins TRBV11-2 to TRBJ2-7; 7 bases fit TRBD2. The CDR3 is 15 residues long. CDR1 and CDR2 (germline): SGHAT, FQNNGV. DNA of the CDR3: TGTGCCAGCAGCCTTTGGGGGGGAGCCCTCTACGAGCAGAACTTC. This translates into CASSLWGGALYEQNF.

This clonotype was seen at least ten times. This chain links TRBV20-1 with TRBJ2-7, with D perhaps matching TRBD1 (6 bases). Trimming removed 3 bases from V and 4 bases from J, with 16 bases in between. The CDR3 totals 14 residues. Per the germline V gene, CDR1 is DFQATT and CDR2 is SNEGSKA (reference sequence). The CDR3 region is CSASTGTLGYEQYF. The CDR3 coding sequence is TGCAGTGCTAGTACCGGGACACTAGGGTACGAGCAGTACTTC.

In its sample, this clonotype ranks as medium-sized. This rearrangement joins TRBV29-1 to TRBJ1-2; 7 nucleotides align to TRBD1. Looked up from germline, CDR1 is SQVTM and CDR2 is ANQGSEA. The CDR3 totals 14 residues. J was trimmed by 2 bases and V by 5 bases; bases with no gene match: 8. CDR3 bases: TGCAGCGTTCAAACCCAACAGGGGAACTATGGCTACACCTTC. Encoded protein: CSVQTQQGNYGYTF.

In the case of this clonotype: This CDR3 fails to terminate in the conserved phenylalanine or tryptophan, so it likely reflects a read error. This chain uses TRBV4-1 with TRBJ2-2; perhaps TRBD1 as D (6 bases). Germline values: CDR1 MGHRA, CDR2 YSYEKL. The CDR3 length is 13 residues. In nucleotides, the CDR3 is TGCGCTAGCAGGGGATCGGGCACCGGGGAGCTGTTTATC. Amino acid sequence: CASRGSGTGELFI.

This clonotype appeared a single time. The chain employs TRBV29-1 and TRBJ1-3; D unclear. Looked up from germline, CDR1 is SQVTM and CDR2 is ANQGSEA. Trimming took off 3 bases at V and 2 bases at J, with 14 bases between the two ends. The CDR3 is 15 amino acids. Here the CDR3 DNA reads TGCAGCGTTGAGACGGGAGACATTACTGGAAACACCATATATTTT. It specifies CSVETGDITGNTIYF.